One sample yielded the 27 T cell receptor beta chains listed below, sequenced in a study of blood T cell repertoires in COVID-19 (dated by TCRdb to 2019 to 2021). The library came from the immunoSEQ multiplex PCR assay. TCRdb limited this immuneACCESS table to in-frame rearrangements with V and J called. A share of clones is missing; checked studies link under half to unresolved V genes, and the rest is unexplained. Recorded for this sample are about 110,000 clones; less than 75% of them occurred a single time. Of the sample, around 1.9% is held by the ten largest clones. Sequencing input: peripheral blood. Source of these receptors: a woman aged 40 to 50 with acute or convalescent COVID-19.

This clone was seen ten or more times. V gene TRBV7-2 combines with J gene TRBJ1-2; 9 bases agree with TRBD1. The CDR3 sequence is 15 residues long. Germline V gene sequence: CDR1 SGHTA, CDR2 FQGNSA. J was trimmed by 8 bases and V by 0 bases; bases with no gene match: 7. DNA of the CDR3: TGTGCCAGCAGCTTAGCGTCGGGACAGGGACGAGGCTACACCTTC. Translation gives CASSLASGQGRGYTF.

The chain couples TRBV30 to TRBJ2-3; 8 positions agree with TRBD1. Germline V gene lookup returns CDR1 GTSNPN and CDR2 SVGIG (reference sequence). CDR3 length: 13 residues. J gave up 13 bases and V 0 bases, and 9 bases lay outside the gene matches. The CDR3 loop reads CAWSVTQGATEYF. The CDR3 nucleotides are TGTGCCTGGAGTGTAACTCAGGGGGCGACTGAGTATTTT.

The chain employs TRBV19 and TRBJ1-6, with 10 bases that match TRBD1. CDR1 and CDR2 (germline): LNHDA, SQIVND (reference sequence). The CDR3 has 18 amino acids. Trimming cost V 4 bases and J 3 bases; bases outside gene matches: 9. CDR3 sequence: CASSTTRDRGLYNSPLHF. CDR3 nucleotides: TGTGCCAGTAGTACCACCCGGGACAGGGGACTCTATAATTCACCCCTCCACTTT.

The V and J genes are TRBV5-6 and TRBJ2-3; D is undetermined. The germline V and J ends were trimmed by 3 bases and 4 bases, with 3 bases remaining between them. This CDR3 spans 11 amino acids. Germline values: CDR1 SGHDT, CDR2 YYEEEE. In DNA form, the CDR3 reads TGTGCCAGCAGCTCCTCAGATACGCAGTATTTT. This encodes CASSSSDTQYF.

The V gene is TRBV6-5, the J gene TRBJ2-7, with TRBD1 matching over 11 bases. The CDR3 totals 15 residues. Germline assignment: CDR1 MNHEY and CDR2 SVGAGI. The V and J ends lost 6 bases and 2 bases, in that order; junction bases with no gene match: 6. CDR3 sequence reads: CASRELDRGPYEQYF. The CDR3 bases are TGTGCCAGCAGGGAGTTGGACAGGGGGCCCTACGAGCAGTACTTC.

The gene calls are TRBV7-9 and TRBJ2-5; possibly TRBD1 for D (6 bases). The CDR3 totals 13 residues. Per germline, CDR1 SEHNR and CDR2 FQNEAQ (reference sequence). Trimming left V 6 bases short and J 5 bases short, with 13 bases between. Written as DNA, the CDR3 is TGTGCCAGCAGGCACAGGGCTGGGGAGACCCAGTACTTC. This gives the protein CASRHRAGETQYF. Filled out from reference TRBV7-9 and TRBJ2-5, the complete variable domain reads DTGVSQNPRHKITKRGQNVTFRCDPISEHNRLYWYRQTLGQGPEFLTYFQNEAQLEKSRLLSDRFSAERPKGSFSTLEIQRTEQGDSAMYLCASRHRAGETQYFGPGTRLLVL.

The gene calls are TRBV11-2 and TRBJ2-7; D is perhaps TRBD1 (6 bases). This CDR3 spans 14 amino acids. V was clipped by 5 bases and J by 3 bases, with 14 bases between them. Per the germline V gene, CDR1 is SGHAT and CDR2 is FQNNGV. For the CDR3, the DNA is TGTGCCAGCAGCACTGGCCAGGGGTACTACGAGCAGTACTTC. This translates into CASSTGQGYYEQYF.

The J gene is TRBJ1-4, the V gene TRBV5-1, with D perhaps TRBD1 (5 bases). Trimming removed 5 bases at V and 0 bases at J, with 11 bases between. CDR3 size: 15 residues. CDR1 SGHRS and CDR2 YFSETQ come from the germline V gene. This chain's CDR3 is CASRPQGATNEKLFF. The CDR3 region has the DNA TGCGCCAGCAGACCCCAGGGTGCAACTAATGAAAAACTGTTTTTT.

The rearrangement links TRBV5-5 to TRBJ2-3, with TRBD2 as a possible D gene (6 bases). CDR1 and CDR2 (germline): SGHKS, YYEKEE (reference sequence). V shed 5 bases and J shed 4 bases, with 17 bases lying between them. This CDR3 region has 15 residues. In DNA form, the CDR3 reads TGTGCCAGCAGGTTCAAAATTGGGACTTCAGATACGCAGTATTTT. Its protein product is CASRFKIGTSDTQYF.

The chain combines TRBV6-2 or TRBV6-3 with TRBJ2-7; 10 positions match TRBD1. Germline trimming cut 0 bases from V and 0 bases from J; bases unmatched to any gene: 2. The germline V gene has CDR1 MNHEY and CDR2 SVGEGT. This CDR3 comprises 16 residues. This chain's CDR3 is CASSYSRTGGSYEQYF. The CDR3 DNA sequence: TGTGCCAGCAGTTACTCTCGGACAGGGGGCTCCTACGAGCAGTACTTC.

The chain recombines TRBV7-3 with TRBJ2-3; TRBD2 matches at 7 bases. The CDR3 totals 14 residues. Germline values: CDR1 SGHTA, CDR2 FQGTGA. With 0 bases clipped from V and 7 bases from J, the junction kept 4 bases outside the gene matches. CDR3 nucleotides: TGTGCCAGCAGCTTAACCGGGGGGACGAATACGCAGTATTTT. It codes for CASSLTGGTNTQYF.

V gene TRBV6-2 or TRBV6-3 combines with J gene TRBJ2-3; 7 bases fit TRBD1. The V segment lost 6 bases and the J segment 1 base; nucleotides outside the gene matches: 7. CDR1 and CDR2 from the germline V gene are MNHEY and SVGEGT. CDR3 length: 15 amino acids. The CDR3 nucleotides are TGTGCCAGCAGCAACAGGGGAGTCGGCACAGATACGCAGTATTTT. Translation gives CASSNRGVGTDTQYF.

This sequence joins TRBV19 and TRBJ2-5; D may be TRBD2 (7 bases). The CDR3 length is 16 residues. Trimming removed 1 base from V and 1 base from J, with 13 bases in between. Germline V CDR1 and CDR2: LNHDA, SQIVND (reference sequence). CDR3 bases: TGTGCCAGTAGTATAGGCGGGGGCCTTGCCCAAGAGACCCAGTACTTC. As protein: CASSIGGGLAQETQYF. Full variable domain (rest looked up from reference TRBV19 and TRBJ2-5): DGGITQSPKYLFRKEGQNVTLSCEQNLNHDAMYWYRQDPGQGLRLIYYSQIVNDFQKGDIAEGYSVSREKKESFPLTVTSAQKNPTAFYLCASSIGGGLAQETQYFGPGTRLLVL.

The chain links TRBV4-2 to TRBJ1-4; no firm D call. Trimming pared 4 bases from V and 8 bases from J, leaving 20 bases between. CDR1 is LGHNA and CDR2 is YNFKEQ in the germline V gene. The CDR3 is 16 residues long. CDR3 bases: TGTGCCAGCAGCCTCCACCCGGACTGGAGGGAAGAAAAACTGTTTTTT. It encodes CASSLHPDWREEKLFF.

V is TRBV7-2 and J is TRBJ1-1; D remains ambiguous. Germline V CDR1 and CDR2: SGHTA, FQGNSA. V lost 4 bases, J lost 3 bases, and 12 bases lay in between. The CDR3 is 14 residues long. The CDR3 region is CASSYEVAYTEAFF. In DNA, the CDR3 is TGTGCCAGCAGCTATGAGGTGGCTTACACTGAAGCTTTCTTT.

There are a few counts of this clone. The CDR3 spells CASSLAGAEKLFF. The CDR3 nucleotides are TGCGCCAGCAGCTTGGCCGGAGCTGAAAAACTGTTTTTT. The chain carries TRBV5-1 and TRBJ1-4; D not certain. V was cut by 0 bases and J by 7 bases, with 7 bases left in between. CDR3 length equals 13 residues. Germline CDR1 is SGHRS and CDR2 is YFSETQ. The full variable domain, completed using reference TRBV5-1 and TRBJ1-4, is KAGVTQTPRYLIKTRGQQVTLSCSPISGHRSVSWYQQTPGQGLQFLFEYFSETQRNKGNFPGRFSGRQFSNSRSEMNVSTLELGDSALYLCASSLAGAEKLFFGSGTQLSVL.

The chain recombines TRBV7-6 with TRBJ2-1; no firm D call. Trimming removed 1 base from V and 4 bases from J, with 5 bases in between. Germline V gene lookup returns CDR1 SGHVS and CDR2 FNYEAQ. CDR3 length: 13 residues. The CDR3 protein is CASSLGEYNEQFF. CDR3 DNA: TGTGCCAGCAGCTTAGGCGAGTACAATGAGCAGTTCTTC.

In DNA form, the CDR3 reads TGTGCCAGCAGCTCAGATCCTAGCGGAGGTGGCACAGATACGCAGTATTTT. Translated, it gives CASSSDPSGGGTDTQYF. The chain carries TRBV7-8 and TRBJ2-3; 7 nucleotides agree with TRBD2. Trimming removed 4 bases from V and 1 base from J; junction bases left unmatched: 11. Germline-derived CDR1 and CDR2 are SGHVS and FQNEAQ. The CDR3 covers 17 residues.

Only one count was recorded for this clone. The V gene is TRBV28, the J gene TRBJ1-3, with 8 nucleotides matching TRBD1. This CDR3 spans 12 amino acids. V gave up 8 bases and J gave up 4 bases; unmatched junction bases: 1. CDR1 is MDHEN and CDR2 is SYDVKM in the germline V gene. CDR3 coding DNA: TGTGCCAGCGGGACAGGCGGAAACACCATATATTTT. Amino acids: CASGTGGNTIYF.

This chain joins TRBV13 and TRBJ2-3, with TRBD2 matching 8 bases. Unmatched junction bases numbered 12, after V lost 5 bases and J lost 2 bases. Germline V gene sequence: CDR1 PRHDT, CDR2 FYEKMQ (reference sequence). The CDR3 is 17 residues long. CDR3 nucleotides: TGTGCCAGCAGCCTCTACCGGACTAGCCGAGACACAGATACGCAGTATTTT. This translates into CASSLYRTSRDTDTQYF. The complete variable domain, with remaining parts taken from reference TRBV13 and TRBJ2-3, reads AAGVIQSPRHLIKEKRETATLKCYPIPRHDTVYWYQQGPGQDPQFLISFYEKMQSDKGSIPDRFSAQQFSDYHSELNMSSLELGDSALYFCASSLYRTSRDTDTQYFGPGTRLTVL.

The chain carries TRBV28 and TRBJ1-1, with 7 bases identical to TRBD1. From germline, CDR1 is MDHEN and CDR2 SYDVKM. CDR3 length equals 14 residues. Germline trimming cut 6 bases from V and 11 bases from J; bases unmatched to any gene: 15. The chain's CDR3 is CASRPSGQARTAFF. CDR3 nucleotides: TGTGCCAGCAGACCCTCAGGACAGGCTAGGACCGCTTTCTTT.

The chain recombines TRBV11-2 with TRBJ2-1, with 10 bases matching TRBD2. Germline CDR1 is SGHAT and CDR2 is FQNNGV. This CDR3 has 14 residues. The J segment lost 9 bases and the V segment lost 2 bases, leaving 4 bases of the junction unmatched. Here the CDR3 DNA reads TGTGCCAGCAGCTTAAGCCTAGCGGGGGTTGAGCAGTTCTTC. Protein: CASSLSLAGVEQFF. Full variable domain (missing parts from reference TRBV11-2 and TRBJ2-1): EAGVAQSPRYKIIEKRQSVAFWCNPISGHATLYWYQQILGQGPKLLIQFQNNGVVDDSQLPKDRFSAERLKGVDSTLKIQPAKLEDSAVYLCASSLSLAGVEQFFGPGTRLTVL.

This chain connects TRBV5-6 to TRBJ2-5, with 7 bases that match TRBD1. Germline CDR1 SGHDT, CDR2 YYEEEE. The CDR3 runs 15 residues. Germline trimming cut 3 bases from V and 1 base from J; bases unmatched to any gene: 6. This CDR3 is CASSSSGTVQETQYF. DNA for the CDR3: TGTGCCAGCAGCTCGTCTGGGACAGTCCAAGAGACCCAGTACTTC. Together with reference TRBV5-6 and TRBJ2-5, the CDR3 gives the full variable domain: DAGVTQSPTHLIKTRGQQVTLRCSPKSGHDTVSWYQQALGQGPQFIFQYYEEEERQRGNFPDRFSGHQFPNYSSELNVNALLLGDSALYLCASSSSGTVQETQYFGPGTRLLVL.

This chain joins TRBV7-6 and TRBJ2-5; D uncertain. The CDR3 is 15 residues long. The germline V gene has CDR1 SGHVS and CDR2 FNYEAQ. V was clipped by 0 bases and J by 2 bases, with 10 bases between them. CDR3 bases: TGTGCCAGCAGCTTAGCGGTTTACAGTCAAGAGACCCAGTACTTC. It translates to CASSLAVYSQETQYF.

The chain is built from TRBV5-1 and TRBJ2-1; D might be TRBD1 (5 bases). The V gene lost 3 bases and the J gene lost 4 bases, with 20 bases spanning the gap. The length of the CDR3 is 17 residues. Germline CDR1 is SGHRS and CDR2 is YFSETQ. The CDR3 DNA is TGCGCCAGCAGCTCCTACCCATGGGGCGCCGCTTACAATGAGCAGTTCTTC. Amino acid sequence: CASSSYPWGAAYNEQFF.

This sequence joins TRBV4-1 and TRBJ1-2; weak D call: TRBD1 (6 bases). V lost 0 bases to trimming and J lost 5 bases, with 13 bases between them. Germline V gene data show CDR1 as MGHRA and CDR2 as YSYEKL. This CDR3 has 15 amino acids. CDR3 in DNA: TGCGCCAGCAGCCAAGATTCCAGGGGCGCGTATGGCTACACCTTC. Translated, it gives CASSQDSRGAYGYTF.

The V call is TRBV2, the J call TRBJ2-7; perhaps TRBD2 as D (6 bases). The germline CDR1 and CDR2 sequences are SNHLY and FYNNEI. This CDR3 contains 13 residues. Trimming shortened V by 1 base and J by 5 bases, and 9 bases separated the two germline ends. This CDR3 reads CASSEGLVHEQYF. DNA of the CDR3: TGTGCCAGCAGTGAAGGACTAGTCCACGAGCAGTACTTC.